A selection of T cell receptor beta chains follows, all from one sample in a study of CD8+CD57+ T cells in acquired aplastic anemia. TCRdb reanalysed the reads using MiXCR and keeps one entry per CDR3 protein. The sample lists 150,000 or so distinct CDR3 sequences, under 55% seen once, with around 1% in the top ten. Sequencing was done on a sample of sorted CD4+, CD8+, or CD8+CD57+ T cells (not recorded which) from PBMCs. These receptors were collected from a human donor with aplastic anemia. The CDR3 runs from the conserved cysteine through the conserved F or W. D genes are given only for firm matches. Part of the rows lack a size; the others show once, few, many or a class for expanded clones.

TGCAGTGCTAGAGACAGGGGAGACACCGGGGAGCTGTTTTTT,CSARDRGDTGELFF,TRBV20-1,.,TRBJ2-2,.
TGTGCCAGCAGTGAAATGTCACCCCTCCACTTT,CASSEMSPLHF,TRBV2,.,TRBJ1-6,.
TGCAGTGCTATGGGCCGCGAGGATTACGAGCAGTACTTC,CSAMGREDYEQYF,TRBV20-1,.,TRBJ2-7,.
TGTGCCAGCAGCCTAGACCCTTTGAAGACCCAGTACTTC,CASSLDPLKTQYF,TRBV7-6,.,TRBJ2-5,few
TGCGCCAGCAGTGAAACTAGCGCCTACGAGCAGTACTTC,CASSETSAYEQYF,TRBV10-1,TRBD2,TRBJ2-7,.
TGCGCCAGCAGCTCAGGACTAGCGGGGGGTGGCCACGAGCAGTACTTC,CASSSGLAGGGHEQYF,TRBV5-1,TRBD2,TRBJ2-7,.
TGTGCCGGTTCACGGACGTATGACACCGGGGAGCTGTTTTTT,CAGSRTYDTGELFF,TRBV6-1,.,TRBJ2-2,.
TGTGCCAGCAGTCCATCGGGACTAGCGGGGTACGAGCAGTACTTC,CASSPSGLAGYEQYF,TRBV6-1,TRBD2,TRBJ2-7,once
TGTGCCAGCAATTCACAGGGAGAGACCTACGAGCAGTACTTC,CASNSQGETYEQYF,TRBV12-3/TRBV12-4,.,TRBJ2-7,many
TGTGCCAGCAGTATCCTAGCGGGAGGAGAAGAGCAGTTCTTC,CASSILAGGEEQFF,TRBV2,TRBD2,TRBJ2-1,few
TGTGCCACCAGCAGGTACCCAGGGAATTCACCCCTCCACTTT,CATSRYPGNSPLHF,TRBV15,.,TRBJ1-6,.
TGCGCCAGCAGCGCCTCCGGGACAGGGTTTGGCTACACCTTC,CASSASGTGFGYTF,TRBV5-1,TRBD1,TRBJ1-2,.
TGTGCCATCGGGATTCGGGAGGGTCGGAGTGAAGCTTTCTTT,CAIGIREGRSEAFF,TRBV10-3,.,TRBJ1-1,medium-sized
TGTGCCAGCAGAGGACTACCGAACACCGGGGAGCTGTTTTTT,CASRGLPNTGELFF,TRBV7-6,.,TRBJ2-2,.
TGTGCCAGCTCACCACAGGGTTCAGGACTAGCGGGCGGCGAGCAGTACTTC,CASSPQGSGLAGGEQYF,TRBV18,TRBD2,TRBJ2-7,.
TGCGCCAGTTTAGGACGGGGAGATGGCACAGATACGCAGTATTTT,CASLGRGDGTDTQYF,TRBV5-1,.,TRBJ2-3,many
TGTGCCAGTAGTGAGCCGGGACAGGGTGGAAACACCATATATTTT,CASSEPGQGGNTIYF,TRBV19,TRBD1,TRBJ1-3,.
TGTGCCAGCAGTGAAGAGAATTTAATGAGGGTTACCACAGATACGCAGTATTTT,CASSEENLMRVTTDTQYF,TRBV25-1,.,TRBJ2-3,.